The 9 T cell receptor beta chains listed next were all sequenced from one sample in a study of blood T cell repertoires in COVID-19. Here immunoSEQ multiplex PCR was the method, and the copy in TCRdb shows in-frame clones only, minus some. The sample holds some 250,000 clones, approximately 86% seen once. The sequenced sample was peripheral blood. These receptors all come from a woman in her sixties or seventies with COVID-19, enrolled during active disease.

The chain recombines TRBV6-2 or TRBV6-3 with TRBJ2-7; 9 nucleotides line up with TRBD1. The V gene's germline CDR1 is MNHEY and CDR2 SVGEGT. J was trimmed by 2 bases and V by 0 bases; bases with no gene match: 14. CDR3 size: 19 residues. The CDR3 loop reads CASSYSFLLGDRETYEQYF. The CDR3 DNA is TGTGCCAGCAGTTACTCGTTTCTACTCGGGGACAGGGAGACCTACGAGCAGTACTTC.

J is TRBJ1-5 and V is TRBV6-4, with D unclear. Per germline, CDR1 MRHNA and CDR2 SNTAGT. V lost 5 bases, J lost 5 bases, and 10 bases lay in between. The CDR3 runs to 13 residues. The chain's CDR3 is CASSPEGDQPQHF. For the CDR3, the DNA is TGTGCCAGCAGTCCGGAGGGAGATCAGCCCCAGCATTTT.

In this sample, this clone turned up a few times. This chain joins TRBV11-2 and TRBJ1-1; D may be TRBD1 (5 bases). Germline V gene lookup returns CDR1 SGHAT and CDR2 FQNNGV. V was trimmed by 6 bases and J by 4 bases, leaving 15 bases between them. The CDR3 spans 14 residues. This CDR3 reads CASRTRAGPTEAFF. The CDR3 nucleotides are TGTGCCAGCAGAACCCGAGCGGGGCCCACTGAAGCTTTCTTT.

The rearrangement joins TRBV2 to TRBJ1-1; D may be TRBD1 (6 bases). The CDR3 totals 15 residues. Germline CDR1 reads SNHLY; CDR2 reads FYNNEI. The V gene lost 4 bases and the J gene lost 0 bases, with 12 bases spanning the gap. The CDR3 here is CASSVQGFLNTEAFF. For the CDR3, the DNA is TGTGCCAGCAGTGTACAGGGTTTTCTGAACACTGAAGCTTTCTTT.

The V call is TRBV5-1, the J call TRBJ2-1; TRBD1 aligns across 9 bases. Germline V lookup: CDR1 SGHRS, CDR2 YFSETQ. V shed 3 bases, J shed 4 bases, and the junction held 5 bases outside the gene matches. The CDR3 consists of 15 residues. CDR3: CASSSGQGRYNEQFF. CDR3 DNA sequence: TGCGCCAGCAGCTCGGGACAGGGACGGTACAATGAGCAGTTCTTC. The entire variable domain, with the rest obtained from reference TRBV5-1 and TRBJ2-1, is as follows: KAGVTQTPRYLIKTRGQQVTLSCSPISGHRSVSWYQQTPGQGLQFLFEYFSETQRNKGNFPGRFSGRQFSNSRSEMNVSTLELGDSALYLCASSSGQGRYNEQFFGPGTRLTVL.

The chain joins TRBV6-5 to TRBJ1-6; D might be TRBD1 (6 bases). Trimming shortened V by 10 bases and J by 11 bases, and 15 bases separated the two germline ends. Looked up from germline, CDR1 is MNHEY and CDR2 is SVGAGI. There are 12 residues in the CDR3. For the CDR3, the DNA is TGTGCCACCGCGACAGGCTTGGCACCCCTCCACTTT. As protein: CATATGLAPLHF.

V and J are TRBV6-4 and TRBJ2-1; 10 bases fit TRBD2. After removal of 2 bases from V and 11 bases from J, the junction contained 6 bases not matched to a gene. This CDR3 spans 14 amino acids. In germline, CDR1 is MRHNA, CDR2 SNTAGT. CDR3 sequence (DNA): TGTGCCAGCAGTGACCTAGCGGGAGAGGCTAAGCAGTTCTTC. It encodes CASSDLAGEAKQFF.

V and J are TRBV30 and TRBJ1-1; D may be TRBD1 (6 bases). CDR3 length: 15 residues. Trimming stripped 3 bases from V and 4 bases from J, with 18 bases between. Germline V lookup: CDR1 GTSNPN, CDR2 SVGIG (reference sequence). The CDR3, as DNA: TGTGCCTGGAGGGGGGCAGGGAGTTCGGGCACTGAAGCTTTCTTT. This gives the protein CAWRGAGSSGTEAFF.

V usage is TRBV4-1 and J usage is TRBJ2-7; a weak D match, TRBD1 (5 bases). Trimming removed 0 bases at V and 6 bases at J, with 6 bases between. Germline V gene data show CDR1 as MGHRA and CDR2 as YSYEKL. CDR3 size: 12 residues. The CDR3 is CASSQDQGEQYF. The CDR3 coding sequence is TGCGCCAGCAGCCAAGATCAGGGCGAGCAGTACTTC.